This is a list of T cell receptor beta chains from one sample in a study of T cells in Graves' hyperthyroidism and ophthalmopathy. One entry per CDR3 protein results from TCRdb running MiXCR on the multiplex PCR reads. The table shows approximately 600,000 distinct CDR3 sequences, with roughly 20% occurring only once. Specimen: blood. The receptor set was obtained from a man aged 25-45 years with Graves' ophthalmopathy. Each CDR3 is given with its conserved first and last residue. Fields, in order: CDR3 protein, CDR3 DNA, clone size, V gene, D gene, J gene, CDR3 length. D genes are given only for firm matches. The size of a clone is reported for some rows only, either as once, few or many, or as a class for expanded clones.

CSVSRGQDSPGYSPLHF | TGCAGTGTTTCCAGGGGACAGGACTCACCGGGGTATTCACCCCTCCACTTT | - | TRBV20-1 | TRBD1 | TRBJ1-6 | 17
CAGSFGGGPRTSTDTQYF | TGTGCCGGCAGCTTCGGGGGTGGCCCCAGGACAAGCACAGATACGCAGTATTTT | - | TRBV7-8 | - | TRBJ2-3 | 18
CATSEKLAGTDTQYF | TGTGCTACCAGTGAAAAACTAGCGGGCACAGATACGCAGTATTTT | few | TRBV24-1 | TRBD2 | TRBJ2-3 | 15
CASSRGGFGETQYF | TGTGCCAGCAGCCGAGGGGGGTTTGGGGAGACCCAGTACTTC | many | TRBV7-9 | - | TRBJ2-5 | 14
CASIRENSPLHF | TGTGCCAGCATTCGTGAGAATTCACCCCTCCACTTT | many | TRBV2 | - | TRBJ1-6 | 12
CASSPQEVPTEAFF | TGTGCCAGCTCCCCTCAGGAGGTGCCCACTGAAGCTTTCTTT | few | TRBV18 | - | TRBJ1-1 | 14
CASSPGEGPTEAFF | TGCGCCAGCAGCCCCGGAGAAGGTCCCACTGAAGCTTTCTTT | many | TRBV5-1 | - | TRBJ1-1 | 14
CASSSSFRIRGYEQYF | TGTGCCAGCAGTTCGAGTTTCAGGATCCGAGGCTACGAGCAGTACTTC | - | TRBV27 | - | TRBJ2-7 | 16
CASSKGVGAAAGELFF | TGTGCCAGCAGCAAAGGGGTGGGGGCCGCGGCCGGGGAGCTGTTTTTT | - | TRBV9 | - | TRBJ2-2 | 16
CASSLLAGTGVHEQYF | TGTGCCAGCAGTTTATTGGCCGGGACAGGGGTCCACGAGCAGTACTTC | - | TRBV27 | TRBD1 | TRBJ2-7 | 16
CAVLEGSKNIQYF | TGTGCCGTACTTGAGGGATCCAAAAACATTCAGTACTTC | few | TRBV5-4 | - | TRBJ2-4 | 13
CASSLKWTGGLYEQYF | TGTGCCAGCAGCTTAAAGTGGACAGGGGGCCTCTACGAGCAGTACTTC | many | TRBV11-1 | TRBD1 | TRBJ2-7 | 16
CASKSRNQPQHF | TGTGCCAGCAAATCTAGGAATCAGCCCCAGCATTTT | - | TRBV28 | - | TRBJ1-5 | 12
CASLTSTEQFF | TGTGCCAGCTTGACTAGCACCGAGCAGTTCTTC | few | TRBV6-2/TRBV6-3 | TRBD2 | TRBJ2-1 | 11
CASSADQGTYEQYF | TGTGCCAGCAGTGCAGATCAGGGGACCTACGAGCAGTACTTC | many | TRBV6-1 | - | TRBJ2-7 | 14
CASSSGTGTWAGGDTEAFF | TGTGCCAGCAGTTCCGGGACAGGGACTTGGGCCGGGGGGGACACTGAAGCTTTCTTT | - | TRBV6-1 | TRBD1 | TRBJ1-1 | 19
CASSLGGEVNQPQHF | TGCGCCAGCAGCTTGGGAGGGGAAGTCAATCAGCCCCAGCATTTT | - | TRBV5-1 | - | TRBJ1-5 | 15
CASSQEWTGQFDEQFF | TGTGCCAGCAGCCAAGAATGGACAGGGCAATTCGATGAGCAGTTCTTC | many | TRBV3-1 | TRBD1 | TRBJ2-1 | 16
CASSESIPGLSMGTQYF | TGCGCCAGCAGTGAGTCGATACCGGGACTATCGATGGGTACGCAGTATTTT | - | TRBV4-1 | TRBD2 | TRBJ2-3 | 17
CASSQGAGLSTDTQYF | TGTGCCAGCAGCCAAGGAGCGGGACTTAGCACAGATACGCAGTATTTT | few | TRBV4-2 | TRBD2 | TRBJ2-3 | 16
CATSGSGGHGQYF | TGTGCCACCAGTGGGTCAGGGGGCCACGGGCAGTACTTC | - | TRBV24-1 | TRBD1 | TRBJ2-7 | 13
CAWSVKGLAVYNEQFF | TGTGCCTGGAGTGTAAAGGGGCTAGCGGTCTACAATGAGCAGTTCTTC | - | TRBV30 | TRBD2 | TRBJ2-1 | 16
CASSPGDRPISNTEAFF | TGTGCCAGCAGTCCCGGGGACAGACCCATTTCGAACACTGAAGCTTTCTTT | few | TRBV12-3/TRBV12-4 | TRBD1 | TRBJ1-1 | 17
CASSNSGQANTEAFF | TGTGCCAGCAGTAACTCTGGACAGGCCAACACTGAAGCTTTCTTT | few | TRBV6-5 | TRBD1 | TRBJ1-1 | 15
CASSERQGIYNEQFF | TGTGCCAGCAGTGAAAGGCAGGGCATTTACAATGAGCAGTTCTTC | many | TRBV2 | - | TRBJ2-1 | 15
CAWSMVQSYEQYF | TGTGCCTGGAGTATGGTACAGTCATACGAGCAGTACTTC | few | TRBV30 | - | TRBJ2-7 | 13
CASSPWTGANTEAFF | TGTGCCAGCAGTCCGTGGACAGGGGCGAACACTGAAGCTTTCTTT | many | TRBV28 | TRBD1 | TRBJ1-1 | 15
CASSLERTDPYNEQFF | TGTGCCAGCAGCTTAGAGAGGACTGATCCCTACAATGAGCAGTTCTTC | many | TRBV11-2 | - | TRBJ2-1 | 16
CASSYATSGYNEQFF | TGTGCCAGCAGTTACGCGACTAGCGGGTACAATGAGCAGTTCTTC | - | TRBV6-5 | TRBD2 | TRBJ2-1 | 15
CASSLLGGTGAYNEQFF | TGTGCCAGCAGTTTATTGGGGGGGACAGGGGCATACAATGAGCAGTTCTTC | few | TRBV6-1 | TRBD1 | TRBJ2-1 | 17
CASTTAAGADTQYF | TGTGCCAGCACCACAGCGGCAGGGGCAGATACGCAGTATTTT | - | TRBV11-2 | - | TRBJ2-3 | 14
CASSPGPGDTQYF | TGTGCCAGCAGCCCAGGGCCCGGCGATACGCAGTATTTT | many | TRBV28 | - | TRBJ2-3 | 13
CASSLNYYPAENYNEQFF | TGTGCCAGCAGTCTCAATTACTACCCCGCCGAGAATTACAATGAGCAGTTCTTC | many | TRBV11-2 | - | TRBJ2-1 | 18
CATSRAGGASYEQYF | TGTGCCACCAGCAGAGCAGGGGGAGCTTCCTACGAGCAGTACTTC | - | TRBV15 | TRBD1 | TRBJ2-7 | 15
CASSSGQGSGAQHF | TGTGCCAGTAGTAGCGGACAGGGGAGTGGTGCCCAGCATTTT | - | TRBV19 | TRBD1 | TRBJ1-5 | 14
CASSLAGGRRSYYNEQFF | TGTGCCAGCAGTTTAGCTGGCGGGAGGAGGAGTTACTACAATGAGCAGTTCTTC | many | TRBV12-3/TRBV12-4 | TRBD2 | TRBJ2-1 | 18
CAIKHRDDWNEQFF | TGTGCCATCAAGCACAGGGATGACTGGAATGAGCAGTTCTTC | - | TRBV10-3 | - | TRBJ2-1 | 14
CASSITSGPYNEQFF | TGTGCCAGTAGTATCACTAGCGGACCCTACAATGAGCAGTTCTTC | - | TRBV19 | TRBD2 | TRBJ2-1 | 15
CSAREGLGSTSGRGSSYNEQFF | TGCAGTGCTAGAGAAGGTCTCGGGTCGACTAGCGGGAGGGGAAGCTCCTACAATGAGCAGTTCTTC | - | TRBV20-1 | TRBD2 | TRBJ2-1 | 22
CASSSSQGGITGANVLTF | TGTGCCAGCAGCTCCTCACAGGGAGGGATAACTGGGGCCAACGTCCTGACTTTC | - | TRBV7-9 | - | TRBJ2-6 | 18
CASSIAGRVSYNEQFF | TGTGCCAGTAGTATTGCAGGCCGGGTTTCCTACAATGAGCAGTTCTTC | - | TRBV19 | - | TRBJ2-1 | 16
CATRAASGVSTDTQYF | TGTGCCACCCGAGCTGCTAGCGGGGTTAGCACAGATACGCAGTATTTT | - | TRBV2 | TRBD2 | TRBJ2-3 | 16
CASSGWDRGGYTF | TGTGCCAGCAGCGGATGGGACAGGGGTGGCTACACCTTC | few | TRBV9 | TRBD1 | TRBJ1-2 | 13
CASRLRESYEQYF | TGTGCCAGCAGACTCCGCGAGTCCTACGAGCAGTACTTC | few | TRBV13 | - | TRBJ2-7 | 13
CASSPELLYEQYF | TGTGCCAGCAGTCCCGAACTATTATACGAGCAGTACTTC | once | TRBV12-3/TRBV12-4 | - | TRBJ2-7 | 13
CASSQVWSRELFF | TGTGCCAGCAGCCAAGTTTGGTCCCGGGAGCTGTTTTTT | - | TRBV14 | - | TRBJ2-2 | 13
CASSRDRTTEAFF | TGTGCCAGCAGCCGGGACAGGACAACTGAAGCTTTCTTT | few | TRBV6-1 | TRBD1 | TRBJ1-1 | 13
CASRLAVNQPQHF | TGTGCCAGCAGGCTCGCGGTAAATCAGCCCCAGCATTTT | few | TRBV27 | - | TRBJ1-5 | 13
CAWRAGTANTEAFF | TGTGCCTGGAGGGCCGGGACAGCGAACACTGAAGCTTTCTTT | many | TRBV30 | TRBD1 | TRBJ1-1 | 14